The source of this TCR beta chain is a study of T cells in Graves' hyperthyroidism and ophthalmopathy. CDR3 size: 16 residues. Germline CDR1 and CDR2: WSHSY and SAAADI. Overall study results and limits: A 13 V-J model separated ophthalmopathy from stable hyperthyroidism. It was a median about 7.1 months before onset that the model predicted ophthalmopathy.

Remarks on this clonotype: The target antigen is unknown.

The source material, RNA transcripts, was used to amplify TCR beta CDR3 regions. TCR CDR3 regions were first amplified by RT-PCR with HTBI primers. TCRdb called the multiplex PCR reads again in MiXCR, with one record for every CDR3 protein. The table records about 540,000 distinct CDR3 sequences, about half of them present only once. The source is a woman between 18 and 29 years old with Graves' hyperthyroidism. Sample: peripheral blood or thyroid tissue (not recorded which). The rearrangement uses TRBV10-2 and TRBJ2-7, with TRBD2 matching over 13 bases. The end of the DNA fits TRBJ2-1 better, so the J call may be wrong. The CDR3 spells CASSETSGRAIHEQFF. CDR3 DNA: TGCGCCAGCAGTGAGACTAGCGGGAGGGCCATCCATGAGCAGTTCTTC.